The clone carrying this T cell receptor (beta chain) was detected a few times. Constant-segment-primed 5'RACE gave TCR alpha and TCR beta cDNA libraries with sample barcodes and UMIs. TCRdb reanalysed the 5' RACE reads using MiXCR and keeps one entry per CDR3 protein. The data contain 450,000 to 650,000 distinct CDR3 sequences, about 20% of them singletons. The sample originates from a study of T-cell memory formation after mild COVID-19. The V end lost 3 bases, the J end lost 4 bases, and 14 bases lay between the germline ends. The CDR3 runs to 15 residues. The chain has TRBV12-3 or TRBV12-4 and TRBJ2-3, with a possible D match to TRBD2 (6 bases). The TCR sequence derives from an adult woman who had mild COVID-19 (a few samples of this study predate the infection). Cell type and time point are not known. The specimen was PBMCs or a T cell subset sorted from them (not recorded which). The chain's CDR3 is CASSLGDWVPDTQYF. The CDR3 DNA sequence: TGTGCCAGCAGTTTGGGGGACTGGGTCCCAGATACGCAGTATTTT.